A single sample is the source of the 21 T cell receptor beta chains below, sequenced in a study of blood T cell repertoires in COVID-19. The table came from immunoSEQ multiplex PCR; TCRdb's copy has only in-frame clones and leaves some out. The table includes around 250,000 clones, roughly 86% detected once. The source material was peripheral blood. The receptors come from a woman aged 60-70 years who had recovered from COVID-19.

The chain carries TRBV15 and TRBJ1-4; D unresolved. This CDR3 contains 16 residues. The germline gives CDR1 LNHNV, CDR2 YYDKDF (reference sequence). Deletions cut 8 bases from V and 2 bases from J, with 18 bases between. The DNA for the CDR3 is TGTGCCACCGGAGCATCCGGTTTTGCGACTAATGAAAAACTGTTTTTT. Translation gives CATGASGFATNEKLFF.

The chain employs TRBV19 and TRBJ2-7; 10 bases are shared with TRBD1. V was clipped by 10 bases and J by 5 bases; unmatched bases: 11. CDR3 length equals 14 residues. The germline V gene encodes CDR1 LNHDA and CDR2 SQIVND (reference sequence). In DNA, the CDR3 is TGTGCCAAAACTCCGGGACAGGGGAAAAACGAGCAGTACTTC. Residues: CAKTPGQGKNEQYF.

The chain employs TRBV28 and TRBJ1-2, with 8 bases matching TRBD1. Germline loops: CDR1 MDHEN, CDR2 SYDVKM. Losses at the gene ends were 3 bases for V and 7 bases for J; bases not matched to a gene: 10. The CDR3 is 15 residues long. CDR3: CASSFGGDRGGGYTF. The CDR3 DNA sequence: TGTGCCAGCAGTTTCGGGGGCGACAGGGGAGGTGGCTACACCTTC.

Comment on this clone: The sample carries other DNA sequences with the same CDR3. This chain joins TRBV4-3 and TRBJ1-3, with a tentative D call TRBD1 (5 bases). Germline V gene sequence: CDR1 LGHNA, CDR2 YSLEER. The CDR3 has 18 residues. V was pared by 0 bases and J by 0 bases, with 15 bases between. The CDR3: CASSQEGGAGSSGNTIYF. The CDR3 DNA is TGCGCCAGCAGCCAAGAGGGAGGGGCCGGGAGCTCTGGAAACACCATATATTTT.

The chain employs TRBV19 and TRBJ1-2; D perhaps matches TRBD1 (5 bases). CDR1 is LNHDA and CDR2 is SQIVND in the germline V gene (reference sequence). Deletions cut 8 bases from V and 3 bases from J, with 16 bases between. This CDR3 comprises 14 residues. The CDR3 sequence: CASSSSGVHYGYTF. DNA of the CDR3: TGTGCCAGTTCCTCCTCGGGGGTTCACTATGGCTACACCTTC.

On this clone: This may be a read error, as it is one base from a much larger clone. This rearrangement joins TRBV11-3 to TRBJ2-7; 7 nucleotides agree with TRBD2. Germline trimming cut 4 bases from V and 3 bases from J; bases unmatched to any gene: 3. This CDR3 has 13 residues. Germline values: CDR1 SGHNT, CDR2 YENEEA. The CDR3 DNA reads TGTGCCAGCAGCTCGGGGACTAACTACGAGCAGTACTTC. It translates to CASSSGTNYEQYF.

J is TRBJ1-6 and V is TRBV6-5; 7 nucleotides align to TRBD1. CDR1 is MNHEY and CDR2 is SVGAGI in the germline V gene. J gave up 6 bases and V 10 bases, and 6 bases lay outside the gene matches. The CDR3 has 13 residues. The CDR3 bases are TGTGCCATACACAGGGGACTTAATTCACCCCTCCACTTT. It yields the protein CAIHRGLNSPLHF.

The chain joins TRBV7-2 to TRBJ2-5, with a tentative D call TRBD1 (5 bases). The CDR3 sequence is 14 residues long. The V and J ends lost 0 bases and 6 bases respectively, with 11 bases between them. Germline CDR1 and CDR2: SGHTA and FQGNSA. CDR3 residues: CASSLAGDRKTQYF. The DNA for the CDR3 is TGTGCCAGCAGCTTAGCAGGGGATCGTAAGACCCAGTACTTC.

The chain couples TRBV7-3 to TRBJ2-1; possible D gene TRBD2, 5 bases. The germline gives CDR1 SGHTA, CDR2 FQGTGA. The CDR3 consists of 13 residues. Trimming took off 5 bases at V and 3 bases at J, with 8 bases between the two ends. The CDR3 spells CASSMGSYNEQFF. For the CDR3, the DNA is TGTGCCAGCAGCATGGGGAGCTACAATGAGCAGTTCTTC.

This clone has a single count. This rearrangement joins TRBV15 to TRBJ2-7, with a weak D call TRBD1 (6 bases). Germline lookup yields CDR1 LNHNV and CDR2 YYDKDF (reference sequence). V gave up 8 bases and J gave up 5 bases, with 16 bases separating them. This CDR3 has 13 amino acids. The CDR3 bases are TGTGCCACCCTCGGAACAGGGCTGGACGAGCAGTACTTC. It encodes CATLGTGLDEQYF. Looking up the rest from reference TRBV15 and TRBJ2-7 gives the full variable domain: DAMVIQNPRYQVTQFGKPVTLSCSQTLNHNVMYWYQQKSSQAPKLLFHYYDKDFNNEADTPDNFQSRRPNTSFCFLDIRSPGLGDTAMYLCATLGTGLDEQYFGPGTRLTVT.

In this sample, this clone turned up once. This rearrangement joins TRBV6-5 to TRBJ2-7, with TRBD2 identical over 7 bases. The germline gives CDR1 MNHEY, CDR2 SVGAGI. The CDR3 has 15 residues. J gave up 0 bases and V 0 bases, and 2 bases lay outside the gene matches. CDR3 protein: CASSYSGGSSYEQYF. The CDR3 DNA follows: TGTGCCAGCAGTTACTCCGGGGGGAGCTCCTACGAGCAGTACTTC.

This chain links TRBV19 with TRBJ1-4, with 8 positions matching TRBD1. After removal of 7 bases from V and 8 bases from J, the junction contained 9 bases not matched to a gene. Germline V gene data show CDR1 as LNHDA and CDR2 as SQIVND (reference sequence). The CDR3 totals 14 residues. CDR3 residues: CASKTDRVAEKLFF. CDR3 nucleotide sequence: TGTGCCAGTAAGACGGACAGGGTCGCCGAAAAACTGTTTTTT.

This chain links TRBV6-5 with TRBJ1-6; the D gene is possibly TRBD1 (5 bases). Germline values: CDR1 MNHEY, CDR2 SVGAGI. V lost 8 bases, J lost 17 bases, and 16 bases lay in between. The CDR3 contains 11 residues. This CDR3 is CASGGGFKFHF. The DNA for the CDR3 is TGTGCCAGCGGGGGAGGCTTCAAGTTCCACTTT.

The CDR3 loop is CASSNAGPHFLGEQFF. CDR3 nucleotide sequence: TGTGCCAGCAGTAATGCAGGTCCCCATTTTCTTGGTGAGCAGTTCTTC. The rearrangement joins TRBV27 to TRBJ2-1; D is unclear. Germline V gene lookup returns CDR1 MNHEY and CDR2 SMNVEV (reference sequence). Trimming pared 5 bases from V and 9 bases from J, leaving 23 bases between. The CDR3 spans 16 residues.

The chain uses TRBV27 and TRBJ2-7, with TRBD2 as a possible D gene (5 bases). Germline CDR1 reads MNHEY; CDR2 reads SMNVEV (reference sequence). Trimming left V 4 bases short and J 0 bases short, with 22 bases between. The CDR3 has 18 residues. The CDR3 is CASSSQTRRFGSSYEQYF. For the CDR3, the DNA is TGTGCCAGCAGTTCGCAAACCCGACGGTTTGGGAGCTCCTACGAGCAGTACTTC.

CDR3 sequence reads: CASSVDRVYGYTF. The CDR3 coding sequence is TGTGCCAGCAGCGTAGACAGAGTCTATGGCTACACCTTC. The V gene is TRBV7-9, the J gene TRBJ1-2; tentatively, D is TRBD1 (5 bases). The V gene's germline CDR1 is SEHNR and CDR2 FQNEAQ (reference sequence). The CDR3 is 13 residues long. Trimming cost V 5 bases and J 4 bases, with 11 bases left between them.

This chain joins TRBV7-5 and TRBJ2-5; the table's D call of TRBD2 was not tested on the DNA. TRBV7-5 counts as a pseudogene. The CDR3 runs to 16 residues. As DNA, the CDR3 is TGTGCCAGAAGCTTAGTCTCGCAGCGGAGGTGGGAGACCCAGTACTTC. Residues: CARSLVSQRRWETQYF.

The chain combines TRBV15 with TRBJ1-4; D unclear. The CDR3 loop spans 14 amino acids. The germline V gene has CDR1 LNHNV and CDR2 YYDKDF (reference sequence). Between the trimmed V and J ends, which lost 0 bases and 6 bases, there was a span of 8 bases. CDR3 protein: CATSRDRIDEKLFF. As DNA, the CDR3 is TGTGCCACCAGCAGAGACAGGATCGATGAAAAACTGTTTTTT.

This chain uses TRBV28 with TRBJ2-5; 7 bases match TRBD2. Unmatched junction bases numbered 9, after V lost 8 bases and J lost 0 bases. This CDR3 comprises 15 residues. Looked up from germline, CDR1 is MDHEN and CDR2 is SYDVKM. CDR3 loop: CASRNRDYNQETQYF. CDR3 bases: TGTGCCAGCCGAAATCGGGACTATAACCAAGAGACCCAGTACTTC.

The CDR3 region has the DNA TGTGCCAGCAGCCATGGGGCAGGGGGCTTTGAGCAGTTCTTC. Protein: CASSHGAGGFEQFF. V is TRBV11-3 and J is TRBJ2-1; TRBD1 matches at 8 bases. Germline V gene data show CDR1 as SGHNT and CDR2 as YENEEA. V lost 5 bases to trimming and J lost 9 bases; unmatched junction nucleotides: 9. This CDR3 has 14 amino acids.

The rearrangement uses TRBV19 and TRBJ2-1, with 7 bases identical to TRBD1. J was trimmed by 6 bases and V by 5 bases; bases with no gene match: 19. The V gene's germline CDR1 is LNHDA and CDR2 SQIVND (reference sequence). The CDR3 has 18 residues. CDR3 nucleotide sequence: TGTGCCAGTAGTGGACCCAGGGGGAGCCCCACGACCGGCAATGAGCAGTTCTTC. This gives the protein CASSGPRGSPTTGNEQFF.